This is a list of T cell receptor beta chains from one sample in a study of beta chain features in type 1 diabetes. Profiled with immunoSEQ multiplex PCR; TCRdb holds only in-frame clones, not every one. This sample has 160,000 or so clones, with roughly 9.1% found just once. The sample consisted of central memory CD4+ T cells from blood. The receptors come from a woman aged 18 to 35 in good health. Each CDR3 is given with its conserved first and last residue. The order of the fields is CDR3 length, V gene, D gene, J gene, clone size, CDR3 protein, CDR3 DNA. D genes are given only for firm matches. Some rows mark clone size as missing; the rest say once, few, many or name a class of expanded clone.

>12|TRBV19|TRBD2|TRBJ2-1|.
CASGRGGWEQFF
TGTGCCAGTGGGCGGGGGGGTTGGGAGCAGTTCTTC
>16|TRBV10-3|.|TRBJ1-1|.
CAISELKEPQGTEAFF
TGTGCCATCAGCGAACTAAAAGAACCACAGGGCACTGAAGCTTTCTTT
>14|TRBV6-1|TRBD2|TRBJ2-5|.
CASSETSAQETQYF
TGTGCCAGCAGTGAGACTAGCGCCCAAGAGACCCAGTACTTC
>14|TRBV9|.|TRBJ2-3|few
CASSYSVGADTQYF
TGTGCCAGCAGCTATTCGGTGGGCGCAGATACGCAGTATTTT
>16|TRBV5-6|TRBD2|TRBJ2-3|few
CASSWSGILSTDTQYF
TGTGCCAGCAGCTGGAGCGGGATCCTTAGCACAGATACGCAGTATTTT
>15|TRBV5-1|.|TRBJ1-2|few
CASSLDPGLNYGYTF
TGCGCCAGCAGCTTGGATCCAGGGCTGAACTATGGCTACACCTTC
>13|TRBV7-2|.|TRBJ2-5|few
CASSLARSKTQYF
TGTGCCAGCAGCTTAGCGCGATCGAAGACCCAGTACTTC
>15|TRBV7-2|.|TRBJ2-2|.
CASSYDRTETGELFF
TGTGCCAGCAGCTACGACAGGACCGAGACCGGGGAGCTGTTTTTT
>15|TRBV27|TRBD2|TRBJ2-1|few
CASSLRLADYNEQFF
TGTGCCAGCAGTTTACGGCTAGCGGACTACAATGAGCAGTTCTTC
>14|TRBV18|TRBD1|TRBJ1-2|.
CASSLGTGGDGYTF
TGTGCCAGCTCACTGGGGACAGGGGGCGATGGCTACACCTTC
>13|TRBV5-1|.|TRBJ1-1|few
CASTRPENTEAFF
TGCGCCAGCACCCGCCCAGAGAACACTGAAGCTTTCTTT
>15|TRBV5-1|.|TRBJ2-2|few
CASSLAASGTGELFF
TGCGCCAGCAGCTTGGCCGCGTCCGGGACCGGGGAGCTGTTTTTT
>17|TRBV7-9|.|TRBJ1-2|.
CASSLYYGQGNFYGYTF
TGTGCCAGCAGCCTTTACTATGGCCAGGGCAACTTCTATGGCTACACCTTC
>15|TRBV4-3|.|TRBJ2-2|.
CASSQVRANTGELFF
TGCGCCAGCAGCCAAGTTCGAGCGAACACCGGGGAGCTGTTTTTT
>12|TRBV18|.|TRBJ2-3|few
CASSPLGDTQYF
TGTGCCAGCTCACCACTCGGAGATACGCAGTATTTT
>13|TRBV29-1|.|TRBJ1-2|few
CSAGTAGVYGYTF
TGCAGCGCCGGAACCGCGGGGGTCTATGGCTACACCTTC
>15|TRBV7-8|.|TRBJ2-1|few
CASSARGTSYNEQFF
TGTGCCAGCAGCGCCAGGGGAACCTCCTACAATGAGCAGTTCTTC
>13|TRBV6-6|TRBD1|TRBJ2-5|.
CASSGQGAETQYF
TGTGCCAGCAGCGGACAGGGGGCCGAGACCCAGTACTTC
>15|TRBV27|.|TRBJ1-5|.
CASRLQGAGKQPQHF
TGTGCCAGCAGGCTTCAAGGGGCCGGAAAACAGCCCCAGCATTTT
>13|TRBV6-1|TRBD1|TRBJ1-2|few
CASRLRGQDGYTF
TGTGCCAGCAGGCTCAGGGGGCAGGATGGCTACACCTTC
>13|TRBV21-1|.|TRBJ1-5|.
CASSTGPPQPQHF
TGTGCCAGCAGCACGGGTCCCCCCCAGCCCCAGCATTTT
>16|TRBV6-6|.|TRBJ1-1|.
CASSWGRPKKDTEAFF
TGTGCCAGCAGTTGGGGCCGGCCGAAGAAAGACACTGAAGCTTTCTTT
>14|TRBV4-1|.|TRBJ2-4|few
CASSSAGAKNIQYF
TGCGCCAGCAGCTCGGCGGGGGCCAAAAACATTCAGTACTTC
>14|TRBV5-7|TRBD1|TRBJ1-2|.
CASSLLGQGHGYTF
TGTGCCAGCAGCTTGTTGGGACAGGGACATGGCTACACCTTC
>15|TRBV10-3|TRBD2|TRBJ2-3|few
CAISGTSGGPDTQYF
TGTGCCATCAGTGGGACTAGCGGGGGCCCGGATACGCAGTATTTT
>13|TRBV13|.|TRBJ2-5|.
CASSPRREETQYF
TGTGCCAGCAGCCCGCGGCGAGAAGAGACCCAGTACTTC
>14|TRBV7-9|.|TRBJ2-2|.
CASSVGQSTGELFF
TGTGCCAGCAGCGTTGGACAGAGTACCGGGGAGCTGTTTTTT
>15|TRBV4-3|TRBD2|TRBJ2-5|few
CASSQDWTSAETQYF
TGCGCCAGCAGCCAGGATTGGACTAGCGCAGAGACCCAGTACTTC
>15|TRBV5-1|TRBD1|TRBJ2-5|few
CASSINRGLGETQYF
TGCGCCAGCAGCATCAACAGGGGTTTAGGTGAGACCCAGTACTTC
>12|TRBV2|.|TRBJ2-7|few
CASSSQGYEQYF
TGTGCCAGCAGTTCACAGGGCTACGAGCAGTACTTC
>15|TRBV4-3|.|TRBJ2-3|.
CASSQTGLRTDTQYF
TGCGCCAGCAGCCAAACCGGACTAAGGACAGATACGCAGTATTTT
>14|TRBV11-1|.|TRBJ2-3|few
CASRTGLITDTQYF
TGTGCCAGCAGGACGGGACTCATCACAGATACGCAGTATTTT
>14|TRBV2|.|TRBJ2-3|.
CASSVESATDTQYF
TGTGCCAGCAGTGTAGAGAGCGCCACAGATACGCAGTATTTT